Described below is a single TCR beta chain sequence and its context. The sequence runs out 3 residues before the end of the CDR3; the remainder is reconstructed from the germline J gene. Per germline, CDR1 LNHDA and CDR2 SQIVND (reference sequence). The CDR3 contains 15 residues. Trimming left V 3 bases short and J 0 bases short, with 8 bases between. These data come from a study of T cells in women clearing cervical HPV infection. Study as a whole: Women with histologically confirmed HPV16-related CIN3 or worse, 2 with invasive cancer, served as cases.

Assay used: immunoSEQ multiplex PCR; TCRdb lists only in-frame clones, some missing. The sample has about 22,000 clones. The genes are TRBV19 and TRBJ2-2; D is unresolved. The sequencing input was blood buffy coat. The TCR originated in a woman aged 18-70 years with a cervical HPV16 infection that either progressed to CIN3+ or cleared (not recorded which). The part of the CDR3 DNA that was read is TGTGCCAGTAGTATCATGAGCACGAACACCGGGGAG. It is translated as CASSIMSTNTGE. The entire CDR3 reads CASSIMSTNTGELFF.